Below are 32 T cell receptor beta chains sequenced from a single sample in a study of HIV-infected patients and healthy controls. Roughly three months, about 14 weeks, into antiretroviral therapy, follow-up blood was collected. All unsorted peripheral T cells were captured because whole blood was used without fractionation. Approximately 510 ng RNA was reverse transcribed with alpha and beta constant-region primers. Each of the alpha and beta chains got its own library through chain-specific third strand synthesis with indices. TCRdb fed the 5' RACE reads into MiXCR, producing one record per CDR3 protein. The table shows fewer than 8,000 distinct CDR3 sequences, with under 9.5% occurring only once. Sequenced here: blood, sampled during antiretroviral therapy. The source is an adult with HIV infection.

This clonotype showed up many times. The CDR3 bases are TGTGCCAGCAGCCTACAGGGTTTCGAGCAGTACTTC. The encoded protein is CASSLQGFEQYF. This rearrangement joins TRBV7-2 to TRBJ2-7, with D perhaps TRBD1 (6 bases). Germline V gives CDR1 SGHTA, CDR2 FQGNSA. The CDR3 spans 12 residues. V gave up 5 bases and J gave up 6 bases, with 11 bases separating them.

This clonotype is medium-sized by share. The chain uses TRBV28 and TRBJ1-1; a possible D gene is TRBD1 (5 bases). CDR1 MDHEN and CDR2 SYDVKM come from the germline V gene. The CDR3 runs 14 residues. V was clipped by 6 bases and J by 1 base, with 12 bases between them. The CDR3 here is CASRRLQGNTEAFF. As DNA, the CDR3 is TGTGCCAGCAGACGTCTCCAGGGGAACACTGAAGCTTTCTTT.

V is TRBV4-3 and J is TRBJ2-3; possibly TRBD2 for D (6 bases). V was trimmed by 0 bases and J by 2 bases, leaving 18 bases between them. The CDR3 is 18 amino acids. Looked up from germline, CDR1 is LGHNA and CDR2 is YSLEER. CDR3 amino acids: CASSQELGGDLSTDTQYF. The CDR3 region has the DNA TGCGCCAGCAGCCAAGAATTGGGCGGGGACTTGTCCACAGATACGCAGTATTTT.

The sample holds many counts of this clonotype. The rearrangement joins TRBV5-4 to TRBJ2-2, with a tentative D call TRBD1 (6 bases). The CDR3 has 15 residues. V was trimmed by 0 bases and J by 5 bases, leaving 11 bases between them. CDR1 is SGHNT and CDR2 is YYREEE in the germline V gene (reference sequence). The CDR3 reads CASSLEQGATGELFF. The CDR3 DNA is TGTGCCAGCAGCTTGGAACAGGGAGCAACCGGGGAGCTGTTTTTT.

The gene calls are TRBV6-1 and TRBJ1-5; no firm D call. Trimming removed 2 bases from V and 2 bases from J, with 10 bases in between. Germline V gives CDR1 MNHNS, CDR2 SASEGT. The CDR3 contains 15 residues. CDR3 amino acids: CASSEPIQGNQPQHF. The DNA of the CDR3 is TGTGCCAGCAGTGAACCCATCCAAGGCAATCAGCCCCAGCATTTT.

A few counts support this clonotype. The chain employs TRBV30 and TRBJ1-2, with D hard to call. Per the germline V gene, CDR1 is GTSNPN and CDR2 is SVGIG (reference sequence). The CDR3 spans 12 residues. V gave up 1 base and J gave up 8 bases, with 11 bases separating them. The CDR3 region is CAWSGLGGGYTF. DNA for the CDR3: TGTGCCTGGAGTGGTCTGGGTGGAGGCTACACCTTC.

The genes are TRBV10-3 and TRBJ2-3, with 8 bases matching TRBD1. The CDR3 runs to 13 residues. Germline CDR1 is ENHRY and CDR2 is SYGVKD. Unmatched junction bases numbered 3, after V lost 7 bases and J lost 3 bases. This CDR3 is CAINGQGTDTQYF. The CDR3 nucleotides are TGTGCCATCAATGGACAGGGTACAGATACGCAGTATTTT.

The table lists this clonotype with many counts. The rearrangement joins TRBV24-1 to TRBJ2-2; perhaps TRBD1 as D (6 bases). V was cut by 4 bases and J by 0 bases, with 8 bases left in between. The V gene's germline CDR1 is KGHDR and CDR2 SFDVKD. This CDR3 contains 15 residues. CDR3 DNA: TGTGCCACCAGTGAGACAGGAGCGAACACCGGGGAGCTGTTTTTT. This codes for CATSETGANTGELFF.

V is TRBV4-2 and J is TRBJ1-2; D perhaps matches TRBD1 (5 bases). CDR1 is LGHNA and CDR2 is YNFKEQ in the germline V gene. The CDR3 has 14 amino acids. Trimming pared 1 base from V and 9 bases from J, leaving 15 bases between. The CDR3 region is CASSQVNKRGSYTF. CDR3 DNA: TGTGCCAGCAGCCAAGTTAATAAGCGGGGGAGCTACACCTTC.

This clonotype was observed at least ten times. The V gene is TRBV24-1, the J gene TRBJ1-2; 9 bases line up with TRBD1. Losses at the gene ends were 5 bases for V and 5 bases for J; bases not matched to a gene: 2. Per the germline V gene, CDR1 is KGHDR and CDR2 is SFDVKD. The CDR3 extends over 13 amino acids. The CDR3 nucleotides are TGTGCCACCAGTGGACAGGGGGGATATGGCTACACCTTC. Residues: CATSGQGGYGYTF.

In this sample, this clonotype turned up many times. The chain employs TRBV5-6 and TRBJ1-1, with TRBD1 matching over 10 bases. J gave up 6 bases and V 0 bases, and 2 bases lay outside the gene matches. The CDR3 loop spans 14 amino acids. Germline CDR1 and CDR2: SGHDT and YYEEEE. The CDR3 here is CASSLAGTGAEAFF. The CDR3 nucleotides read TGTGCCAGCAGCTTGGCCGGGACAGGGGCTGAAGCTTTCTTT.

This clonotype is labeled medium-sized. The rearrangement joins TRBV6-2 or TRBV6-3 to TRBJ1-5; 8 nucleotides agree with TRBD1. The V gene end was trimmed by 4 bases and the J gene end by 8 bases; junction bases not matched to a gene: 7. From germline, CDR1 is MNHEY and CDR2 SVGEGT. CDR3 length: 14 amino acids. Written as DNA, the CDR3 is TGTGCCAGCAGTTCCCGGACAGGGCTGGAGCCCCAGCATTTT. Translated: CASSSRTGLEPQHF.

Many counts were recorded for this clonotype. The chain carries TRBV13 and TRBJ2-7, with a tentative D call TRBD2 (5 bases). The CDR3 spans 15 residues. Germline V gene lookup returns CDR1 PRHDT and CDR2 FYEKMQ (reference sequence). Trimming took off 1 base at V and 7 bases at J, with 17 bases between the two ends. This CDR3 reads CASSLVGNRGLEQYF. The CDR3 region has the DNA TGTGCCAGCAGCTTAGTTGGGAATCGGGGTCTGGAGCAGTACTTC.

This clonotype came up many times. The V gene is TRBV24-1, the J gene TRBJ2-1, with a weak D call TRBD2 (5 bases). V shed 9 bases and J shed 8 bases, with 10 bases lying between them. Germline-derived CDR1 and CDR2 are KGHDR and SFDVKD. This CDR3 is built from 11 residues. The DNA of the CDR3 is TGTGCCACCTCGAAGCGGCATGAGCAGTTCTTC. This codes for CATSKRHEQFF.

This clonotype was seen repeatedly, ten times or more. V usage is TRBV6-1 and J usage is TRBJ1-2; possibly TRBD1 for D (5 bases). The CDR3 has 15 residues. The germline V gene has CDR1 MNHNS and CDR2 SASEGT. V was trimmed by 4 bases and J by 5 bases, leaving 17 bases between them. The CDR3: CASSVPGGVLYGYTF. The CDR3 DNA reads as TGTGCCAGCAGTGTGCCCGGGGGAGTCCTTTATGGCTACACCTTC.

This clonotype was counted ten times or more. This chain connects TRBV5-1 to TRBJ2-7; possibly TRBD1 for D (6 bases). The CDR3 contains 14 residues. Germline V CDR1 and CDR2: SGHRS, YFSETQ. Trimming cost V 5 bases and J 3 bases, with 15 bases left between them. The CDR3 nucleotides read TGCGCCAGCAGACGGGGACAAAATATCTACGAGCAGTACTTC. Translation: CASRRGQNIYEQYF.

This clonotype is deemed medium-sized. V is TRBV7-8 and J is TRBJ2-1; D unclear. Germline V gene data show CDR1 as SGHVS and CDR2 as FQNEAQ. V was trimmed by 6 bases and J by 0 bases, leaving 6 bases between them. This CDR3 is built from 13 residues. CDR3: CASRRDSYNEQFF. In DNA form, the CDR3 reads TGTGCCAGCAGAAGGGACTCCTACAATGAGCAGTTCTTC.

This clonotype was seen ten or more times. V usage is TRBV29-1 and J usage is TRBJ2-7, with D unresolved. CDR3 length equals 13 residues. The V and J ends lost 3 bases and 9 bases respectively, with 18 bases between them. Germline V gene sequence: CDR1 SQVTM, CDR2 ANQGSEA. The CDR3 protein is CSVEYPGRFVQYF. As DNA, the CDR3 is TGCAGCGTTGAGTATCCGGGCAGGTTCGTGCAGTACTTC.

The sample holds many counts of this clonotype. The CDR3 sequence is CASNPNRDRNLEAFF. In nucleotides, the CDR3 is TGTGCCAGCAACCCGAACCGGGACAGGAACCTTGAAGCTTTCTTT. This chain joins TRBV6-1 and TRBJ1-1, with 8 bases that match TRBD1. This CDR3 contains 15 residues. V was clipped by 7 bases and J by 7 bases; unmatched bases: 14. The germline gives CDR1 MNHNS, CDR2 SASEGT.

This sequence joins TRBV6-1 and TRBJ2-3; a weak D match, TRBD2 (6 bases). V was shortened by 1 base and J by 5 bases, with 13 bases between the two germline ends. Per germline, CDR1 MNHNS and CDR2 SASEGT. The CDR3 contains 15 residues. The CDR3: CASSEDWGGEDTQYF. CDR3 DNA sequence: TGTGCCAGCAGTGAAGATTGGGGCGGGGAAGATACGCAGTATTTT.

This clonotype was picked up many times. The V and J genes are TRBV28 and TRBJ1-1; no definite D call. From germline, CDR1 is MDHEN and CDR2 SYDVKM. V gave up 8 bases and J gave up 0 bases, with 13 bases separating them. This CDR3 spans 14 amino acids. CDR3 loop: CASRTAQMNTEAFF. CDR3 bases: TGTGCCAGCCGGACCGCTCAAATGAACACTGAAGCTTTCTTT.

In this sample, this clonotype turned up many times. The chain couples TRBV7-2 to TRBJ1-5, with 11 nucleotides matching TRBD1. Per germline, CDR1 SGHTA and CDR2 FQGNSA. The CDR3 length is 18 residues. V lost 0 bases to trimming and J lost 0 bases; unmatched junction nucleotides: 4. The CDR3 is CASSLAGTGGYSNQPQHF. The DNA for the CDR3 is TGTGCCAGCAGCTTAGCTGGGACAGGGGGTTATAGCAATCAGCCCCAGCATTTT.

This clonotype is classed as medium-sized. The V gene is TRBV7-3, the J gene TRBJ1-6, with TRBD1 matching 8 bases. Germline values: CDR1 SGHTA, CDR2 FQGTGA. Unmatched junction bases numbered 6, after V lost 5 bases and J lost 6 bases. The CDR3 consists of 15 residues. In nucleotides, the CDR3 is TGTGCCAGCAGCCGGACAGGGAGAAGTAATTCACCCCTCCACTTT. Translated, it gives CASSRTGRSNSPLHF.

In this sample, this clonotype is medium-sized. The chain joins TRBV7-2 to TRBJ2-5; TRBD2 matches 11 bases. Losses at the gene ends were 2 bases for V and 2 bases for J; bases not matched to a gene: 10. The V gene's germline CDR1 is SGHTA and CDR2 FQGNSA. The CDR3 totals 18 residues. This chain's CDR3 is CASSLMLAGGPGQETQYF. The CDR3 bases are TGTGCCAGCAGCTTAATGCTAGCGGGAGGCCCGGGTCAAGAGACCCAGTACTTC.

This clonotype rates as medium-sized (0.01 to 0.1%). The chain is built from TRBV21-1 and TRBJ2-7; the D call of TRBD1 is as the table states it, not checked on the DNA. TRBV21-1 is a listed pseudogene. The CDR3 covers 18 residues. The DNA of the CDR3 is TGTGCCAGCAGCAAAGAATCTCAGGGGGCCTCGACCTCCTACGAGCAGTACTTC. This sequence encodes CASSKESQGASTSYEQYF.

V usage is TRBV7-6 and J usage is TRBJ2-1; no firm D call. Germline values: CDR1 SGHVS, CDR2 FNYEAQ. Trimming removed 5 bases from V and 1 base from J, with 12 bases in between. The CDR3 spans 15 residues. The CDR3, as DNA: TGTGCCAGCAGCCTCCAAACGGAATCCTACAATGAGCAGTTCTTC. Translating gives CASSLQTESYNEQFF.

This clonotype counts as medium-sized. This chain connects TRBV18 to TRBJ2-1, with 10 bases matching TRBD2. The CDR3 contains 16 residues. Per germline, CDR1 KGHSH and CDR2 LQKENI. V dropped 6 bases and J dropped 4; count of bases not matched to a gene: 9. This chain's CDR3 is CASSYLAGGPYNEQFF. The CDR3, as DNA: TGTGCCAGCTCGTACTTAGCGGGAGGCCCTTACAATGAGCAGTTCTTC.

This clonotype is labeled medium-sized (0.01 to 0.1%). This chain connects TRBV27 to TRBJ1-2; 10 positions agree with TRBD1. Germline-derived CDR1 and CDR2 are MNHEY and SMNVEV (reference sequence). This CDR3 contains 15 residues. The ends lost 6 bases at V and 4 bases at J; junction bases unmatched: 8. CDR3 in DNA: TGTGCCAGCAGCGTGACAGGGGGCGGCGGCTATGGCTACACCTTC. Its protein product is CASSVTGGGGYGYTF.

In this sample, this clonotype turned up many times. The V call is TRBV7-9, the J call TRBJ1-1; no clear D. The CDR3 length is 14 residues. Germline assignment: CDR1 SEHNR and CDR2 FQNEAQ (reference sequence). Trimming took off 1 base at V and 4 bases at J, with 10 bases between the two ends. CDR3 protein: CASSLGPWITEAFF. CDR3 DNA: TGTGCCAGCAGCTTAGGACCGTGGATCACTGAAGCTTTCTTT.

This clonotype rates as medium-sized. The chain combines TRBV12-3 or TRBV12-4 with TRBJ2-2; D remains unclear. The CDR3 extends over 15 amino acids. Between the trimmed V and J ends, which lost 5 bases and 3 bases, there was a span of 13 bases. The CDR3 region is CASSLPDTYTGELFF. CDR3 DNA sequence: TGTGCCAGCAGTCTTCCCGACACTTACACCGGGGAGCTGTTTTTT.

This clonotype was observed many times. This chain links TRBV6-5 with TRBJ2-7; D may be TRBD1 (5 bases). The CDR3 sequence is 12 residues long. V was clipped by 2 bases and J by 10 bases, with 12 bases between them. CDR1 is MNHEY, CDR2 SVGAGI, per germline. The CDR3 here is CASSYGAGQQYF. The CDR3 DNA reads TGTGCCAGCAGTTACGGGGCAGGCCAACAGTACTTC.

Many counts were recorded for this clonotype. V and J are TRBV4-2 and TRBJ1-1; TRBD1 is a possible D gene (5 bases). CDR3 size: 19 residues. Germline lookup yields CDR1 LGHNA and CDR2 YNFKEQ. Trimming pared 0 bases from V and 1 base from J, leaving 21 bases between. The chain's CDR3 is CASSQDNFSGRAANTEAFF. DNA for the CDR3: TGTGCCAGCAGCCAAGATAATTTTTCGGGCAGGGCCGCGAACACTGAAGCTTTCTTT.